What follows is one T cell receptor (beta chain) and its context. This sample is drawn from a study of T cell changes during pregnancy in multiple sclerosis. Method: immunoSEQ multiplex PCR; TCRdb's copy keeps in-frame clones and lacks some. The sample holds 55,000 to 70,000 clones; just under 95% are singletons and the top ten take 0.36%. Germline V gene data show CDR1 as SGHTA and CDR2 as FQGNSA. The CDR3 has 15 amino acids. After removal of 7 bases from V and 5 bases from J, the junction contained 10 bases not matched to a gene. V gene TRBV7-2 combines with J gene TRBJ2-7; 11 bases fit TRBD2. The sequence was obtained from a female donor with multiple sclerosis, enrolled in a pregnancy study. The source was CD4+ T cells from peripheral blood mononuclear cells, collected before pregnancy. In DNA, the CDR3 is TGTGCCAGCACCACGACTCTAGCGGGAGGCCACGAGCAGTACTTC. It is translated as CASTTTLAGGHEQYF.